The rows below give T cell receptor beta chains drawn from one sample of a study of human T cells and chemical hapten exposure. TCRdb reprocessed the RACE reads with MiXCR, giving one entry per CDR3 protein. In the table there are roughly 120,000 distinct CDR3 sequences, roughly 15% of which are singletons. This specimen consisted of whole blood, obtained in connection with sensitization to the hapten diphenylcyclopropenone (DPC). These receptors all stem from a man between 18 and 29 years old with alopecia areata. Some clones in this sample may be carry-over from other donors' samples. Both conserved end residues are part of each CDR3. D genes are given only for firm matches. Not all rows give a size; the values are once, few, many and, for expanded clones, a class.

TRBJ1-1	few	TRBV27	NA	TGTGCCAGCAGTCGTAAATTTGACTCTGAAGCTTTCTTT	CASSRKFDSEAFF
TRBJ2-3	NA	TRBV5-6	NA	TGTGCCAGCAGCCTAAGAACAGGGATTATCACAGATACGCAGTATTTT	CASSLRTGIITDTQYF
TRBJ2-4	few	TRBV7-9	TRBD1	TGTGCCAGCAGCTTAGAAGGGGGCGCGGCCAAAAACATTCAGTACTTC	CASSLEGGAAKNIQYF
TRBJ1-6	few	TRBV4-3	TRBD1	TGCGCCAGCAGCCAGGGGACAGCCTTAAATTCACCCCTCCACTTT	CASSQGTALNSPLHF
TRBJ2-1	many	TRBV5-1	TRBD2	TGCGCCAGCAGCTTGACGGGACTAGCGGGGGCCTACAATGAGCAGTTCTTC	CASSLTGLAGAYNEQFF
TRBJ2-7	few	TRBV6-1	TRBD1	TGTGCCAGCAAAGGACAGGGGAGCTCCTACGAGCAGTACTTC	CASKGQGSSYEQYF
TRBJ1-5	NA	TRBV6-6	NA	TGTGCCAGCAGCCAAGGACAGTGGAATCAGCCCCAGCATTTT	CASSQGQWNQPQHF
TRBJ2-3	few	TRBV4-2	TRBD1	TGTGCCAGCAGCCAGGGGGGACAGGGGATCACAGATACGCAGTATTTT	CASSQGGQGITDTQYF
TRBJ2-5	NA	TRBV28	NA	TGTGCCAGCAGGCTTCCCGGAGAGACCCAGTACTTC	CASRLPGETQYF
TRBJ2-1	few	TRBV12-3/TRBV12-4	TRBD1	TGTGCCAGCAGTCCCACCGGGACAGATTACAATGAGCAGTTCTTC	CASSPTGTDYNEQFF
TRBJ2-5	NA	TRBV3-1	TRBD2	TGTGCCAGCAGCCAAGACCCTAGCGGGGGAGAGACCCAGTACTTC	CASSQDPSGGETQYF
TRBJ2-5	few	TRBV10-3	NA	TGTGCCATCAGTGAGTGGAGCAAGGAGACCCAGTACTTC	CAISEWSKETQYF
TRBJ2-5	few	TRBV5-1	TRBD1	TGCGCCAGCAGCTTGGCCTCGACAGGGATCCAAGAGACCCAGTACTTC	CASSLASTGIQETQYF
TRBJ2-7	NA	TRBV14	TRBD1	TGTGCCAGCAGCCAAGATCGGCCAGGGGGCGCCTTCTACGAGCAGTACTTC	CASSQDRPGGAFYEQYF